This entry is about one T cell receptor (beta chain). Antigen unknown. These data come from a study of T cell responses to AZD1222 COVID-19 vaccine. The CDR3 contains 15 residues. The V gene's germline CDR1 is SGHTA and CDR2 FQGNSA. Losses at the gene ends were 1 base for V and 8 bases for J; bases not matched to a gene: 6. Points from the study as a whole: Regions left unmutated in variants are reportedly the target of nearly half of spike-specific TCRs. Only five or six people who got AZD1222 tested seropositive at baseline.

Using immunoSEQ multiplex PCR, the repertoire was profiled, and TCRdb retains in-frame clones only, with some absent. The sample contains some 92,000 clones, 91% of which appear only once. The TCR sequence derives from an adult in good health. This rearrangement joins TRBV7-2 to TRBJ2-5, with 11 bases aligning to TRBD2. Sample: peripheral blood, taken on day 0 of MenACWY control vaccination. CDR3 nucleotide sequence: TGTGCCAGCAGCTTAGTCGTGGGACTAGCGGCCACCCAGTACTTC. Encoded protein: CASSLVVGLAATQYF.